What follows is one T cell receptor (beta chain) and its context. These data originate in a study of CD8 T cells in Susac syndrome. The RNA, roughly 0.5 to 1 ug, was put through reverse transcription using random hexamers. It was immunoSEQ multiplex PCR that amplified TCR beta CDR3 across 54 Vbeta and 13 Jbeta. One entry per CDR3 protein results from TCRdb running MiXCR on the immunoSEQ multiplex PCR reads. The table includes 150,000 to 200,000 distinct CDR3 sequences, approximately 96% detected once. V lost 5 bases and J lost 7, with 20 bases in between. CDR3 length equals 15 residues. The germline V gene encodes CDR1 MNHEY and CDR2 SMNVEV (reference sequence). CD8+ and CD4+ T cells taken from blood had their TCR beta sequenced.

The rearrangement links TRBV27 to TRBJ2-5, with D maybe TRBD2 (7 bases). The source of this sequence is a human donor with Susac syndrome. Sequenced sample: CD4+ T cells from PBMCs. The CDR3 protein is CASSPGRGASGTQYF. In DNA, the CDR3 is TGTGCCAGCAGTCCCGGTCGGGGGGCGTCAGGGACCCAGTACTTC.